This T cell receptor beta chain derives from a study of T-cell reconstitution after alpha-beta-depleted transplantation in children. Findings and caveats of the study: Alpha-beta T cells about two months after transplant reportedly derived from several hundred expanded graft clones.

The authors prepared the TCRbeta library with unique molecular identifiers. TCRdb re-analysed the PCR reads in MiXCR, keeping a single row per CDR3 protein. The data hold 500,000 to 600,000 distinct CDR3 sequences, with 25% to 30% observed a single time. This CDR3 is built from 13 residues. Deletions cut 3 bases from V and 7 bases from J, with 12 bases between. Germline CDR1 is DFQATT and CDR2 is SNEGSKA (reference sequence). This clonotype was picked up a small number of times. Its specificity is unknown. The input for sequencing was PBMCs, taken before TCRalphabeta/CD19-depleted stem cell transplant. The chain employs TRBV20-1 and TRBJ2-2; D gene ambiguous. The sequence derives from a boy younger than two with Wiskott-Aldrich syndrome, due to receive a stem cell transplant. CDR3 region: CSARASNGGELFF. The CDR3 coding sequence is TGCAGTGCTAGGGCCTCGAATGGCGGGGAGCTGTTTTTT.